The rows below give T cell receptor beta chains drawn from one sample of a study of T cell responses to AZD1222 COVID-19 vaccine. Repertoires were generated with immunoSEQ multiplex PCR, while TCRdb's copy carries only in-frame clones and drops some. The sample gives 150,000 to 200,000 clones, around 92% of which show up once; roughly a tenth is in the top ten. The sequencing here drew on peripheral blood, taken on day 0 of AZD1222 vaccination. The receptors shown here come from an adult in good health. The CDR3 runs from the conserved cysteine through the conserved F or W. A D gene is named only where the DNA matches it firmly. Clone size is stated in some rows and not others, as once, few, many or a class when expanded.

NA,TRBJ2-7,TRBV29-1,TRBD1,TGCAGCGTCGGACAGGGGAGTACCTACGAGCAGTACTTC,CSVGQGSTYEQYF
NA,TRBJ1-2,TRBV19,NA,TGTGCCAGTAGTATAAAGGGGGTCTATGGCTACACCTTC,CASSIKGVYGYTF
NA,TRBJ1-1,TRBV7-2,NA,TGTGCCAGCAGCTTAGAGATTTTCGCAGGCACTGAAGCTTTCTTT,CASSLEIFAGTEAFF
NA,TRBJ2-3,TRBV2,NA,TGTGCCAGCGGCGAAAATACGCAGTATTTT,CASGENTQYF
NA,TRBJ2-2,TRBV18,NA,TGTGCCAGCTCACCATTGAGGGGTTCGCCAGGCACCGGGGAGCTGTTTTTT,CASSPLRGSPGTGELFF
once,TRBJ1-4,TRBV4-3,TRBD1,TGCGCCAGCAGCCGGGGGGACAGACCAACTAATGAAAAACTGTTTTTT,CASSRGDRPTNEKLFF
NA,TRBJ1-4,TRBV3-1/TRBV3-2,NA,TGTGCCAGCAGCTACCGGGACGGGAATGAAAAACTGTTTTTT,CASSYRDGNEKLFF
NA,TRBJ1-2,TRBV6-5,NA,TGTGCCAGCAGTTACTCAAGGGTTGGGAACTATGGCTACACCTTC,CASSYSRVGNYGYTF
NA,TRBJ1-2,TRBV10-3,NA,TGTGCCATCAGTGAAGACAGAACTGGCTACACCTTC,CAISEDRTGYTF
once,TRBJ2-3,TRBV7-6,TRBD1,TGTGCCAGCAGCTTAGTGGTTGGTAGGACAGGGGGAAGAGATACGCAGTATTTT,CASSLVVGRTGGRDTQYF
NA,TRBJ1-1,TRBV5-4,NA,TGTGCCAGCAGTGGGGTTACTGAAGCTTTCTTT,CASSGVTEAFF
NA,TRBJ2-6,TRBV19,TRBD1,TGTGCCACAGGGACAGGGAGAATATACACCTCTGGGGCCAACGTCCTGACTTTC,CATGTGRIYTSGANVLTF
NA,TRBJ1-4,TRBV6-1,NA,TGTGCCAGCAGTGAAGCGGCTGCACAGGGATACGGAGAAAAACTGTTTTTT,CASSEAAAQGYGEKLFF
NA,TRBJ1-1,TRBV7-9,NA,TGTGCCAGCAGCTTAGTTCGGGGGATGAACACTGAAGCTTTCTTT,CASSLVRGMNTEAFF
NA,TRBJ2-5,TRBV2,TRBD2,TGTGCCAGCAGTGGCGAGACTAGCGTCAAGTACTTC,CASSGETSVKYF
NA,TRBJ1-6,TRBV4-2,NA,TGTGCCAGCAGCCAAGAAGGGTGGGGGAATAATTCACCCCTCCACTTT,CASSQEGWGNNSPLHF
NA,TRBJ1-1,TRBV5-6,TRBD1,TGTGCCAGCAGCTTGTATATCCAGGGGGCAACGAAGGCTTTCTTT,CASSLYIQGATKAFF
NA,TRBJ1-2,TRBV28,NA,TGTGCCAGCAGTTTTGCAGGGTCACACTATGGCTACACCTTC,CASSFAGSHYGYTF
NA,TRBJ2-7,TRBV19,TRBD1,TGTGCCAGTAGTATAGGGACCCCCGGGACAGGAGTCTACGAGCAGTACTTC,CASSIGTPGTGVYEQYF
NA,TRBJ2-1,TRBV27,NA,TGTGCCAGCAGTTTCAACAATGAGCAGTTCTTC,CASSFNNEQFF
NA,TRBJ1-2,TRBV2,NA,TGTGCCAGCAGGGGAACCAGGGGTAACTATGGCTACACCTTC,CASRGTRGNYGYTF
NA,TRBJ1-1,TRBV7-3,NA,TGTGCCAGCAGCGGGAGGAACATGAACACTGAAGCTTTCTTT,CASSGRNMNTEAFF
NA,TRBJ1-1,TRBV18,NA,TGTGCCAGCTCTCCATTGCCGTTTGGGGGGCTCAGGCCGGATGTCACTGAAGCTTTCTTT,CASSPLPFGGLRPDVTEAFF
NA,TRBJ1-6,TRBV3-1/TRBV3-2,NA,TGTGCCAGCAGCCAAAGGGATTTTAATTCACCCCTCCACTTT,CASSQRDFNSPLHF
NA,TRBJ1-1,TRBV27,TRBD1,TGTGCCAGCAGTTATAACAGGGGGAAGTACACTGAAGCTTTCTTT,CASSYNRGKYTEAFF
NA,TRBJ1-1,TRBV11-3,NA,TGTGCCAGCAGCTTGAGCCAGTCTGGGAACACTGAAGCTTTCTTT,CASSLSQSGNTEAFF
NA,TRBJ1-2,TRBV19,TRBD1,TGTGCCAGTAGTGTGGGACAGGGAGCTGGCTACACCTTC,CASSVGQGAGYTF
NA,TRBJ1-3,TRBV16,NA,TGTGCCAGCAGCCCCACAATTTCTGGAAACACCATATATTTT,CASSPTISGNTIYF
NA,TRBJ2-3,TRBV5-6,TRBD2,TGTGCCAGCAGCTTGGGGCTAGCGGGGGCCACAGATACGCAGTATTTT,CASSLGLAGATDTQYF
NA,TRBJ1-1,TRBV10-3,NA,TGTGCCATCATGAGCACCGCCGTTAACACTGAAGCTTTCTTT,CAIMSTAVNTEAFF
NA,TRBJ2-2,TRBV30,NA,TGTGCCTGGGACCCTAAAGCGGTCAACACCGGGGAGCTGTTTTTT,CAWDPKAVNTGELFF
once,TRBJ1-5,TRBV19,NA,TGTGCCAGTAGTATAGATGCCCCCCTCGAACCTGGTCAGCCCCAGCATTTT,CASSIDAPLEPGQPQHF
once,TRBJ1-4,TRBV29-1,NA,TGCAGCGTTGGAGCAACTAATGAAAAACTGTTTTTT,CSVGATNEKLFF
once,TRBJ1-2,TRBV6-5,NA,TGTGCCAGCAGTTACCAGGGCCCCTATGGCTACACCTTC,CASSYQGPYGYTF
few,TRBJ1-3,TRBV5-6,NA,TGTGCCAGCAGCACCCGAGGCGGGACCATATATTTT,CASSTRGGTIYF
NA,TRBJ2-1,TRBV27,NA,TGTGCCAGCAGCCCCCGTGGGGGTGAGCAGTTCTTC,CASSPRGGEQFF
NA,TRBJ2-1,TRBV6-5,NA,TGTGCCAGCAGGGGACACAGCAACAATGAGCAGTTCTTC,CASRGHSNNEQFF
once,TRBJ2-3,TRBV15,TRBD2,TGTGCCACCAGCAGAGATATGAGGATAGCGGGGGGAGCCGGAGATACGCAGTATTTT,CATSRDMRIAGGAGDTQYF
NA,TRBJ1-1,TRBV6-5,NA,TGTGCCAGACTTGGGGCAGCCGTGAACACTGAAGCTTTCTTT,CARLGAAVNTEAFF
NA,TRBJ1-1,TRBV7-9,NA,TGTGCCAGCTCTATGGGCAGGGAAGAGAGGGACGCTTTCTTT,CASSMGREERDAFF
NA,TRBJ1-1,TRBV28,NA,TGTGCCAGCAGTACGTACCCAGGGAGGGCTGAAGCTTTCTTT,CASSTYPGRAEAFF
NA,TRBJ2-3,TRBV7-3,NA,TGTGCCAGCAGCATGACGGGATTGACCACAGATACGCAGTATTTT,CASSMTGLTTDTQYF
NA,TRBJ1-1,TRBV11-2,TRBD1,TGTGCCAGCAGCTTATGGTCGGGACAGATGAACACTGAAGCTTTCTTT,CASSLWSGQMNTEAFF
NA,TRBJ2-2,TRBV19,TRBD1,TGTGCCAGTAGTACCGGACAGGGCCGGGAGCTGTTTTTT,CASSTGQGRELFF
once,TRBJ1-1,TRBV29-1,TRBD1,TGCAGCGTCGAAAGGGGGCGTTCTGCCACTGAAGCTTTCTTT,CSVERGRSATEAFF
once,TRBJ1-1,TRBV7-6,TRBD1,TGTGCCAGCAGCGCTGCGGGACAGGGTTACACTGAAGCTTTCTTT,CASSAAGQGYTEAFF
NA,TRBJ2-2,TRBV6-5,TRBD1,TGTGCCAGCAGTTACGGGACAGGGGCCACCGGGGAGCTGTTTTTT,CASSYGTGATGELFF
NA,TRBJ2-2,TRBV19,TRBD2,TGTGCCAGTAGTAACCGACTAGCGGGTGGCACCGGGGAGCTGTTTTTT,CASSNRLAGGTGELFF
NA,TRBJ1-6,TRBV28,NA,TGTGCCAGCAGTTTGGGGACGGGACATAATTCACCCCTCCACTTT,CASSLGTGHNSPLHF
NA,TRBJ1-5,TRBV6-5,NA,TGTGCCAGCATTCAGGGGCGAAGCAATCAGCCCCAGCATTTT,CASIQGRSNQPQHF
NA,TRBJ2-2,TRBV5-1,NA,TGCGCCAGCAGCTCTTACAGGTTCACCGGGGAGCTGTTTTTT,CASSSYRFTGELFF
NA,TRBJ2-1,TRBV12-3/TRBV12-4,NA,TGTGCCAGCAGTTTCGTTAGGGATGAGCAGTTCTTC,CASSFVRDEQFF
NA,TRBJ1-1,TRBV18,NA,TGTGCCAGCTCCCAAAGTCGGGGGAACACTGAAGCTTTCTTT,CASSQSRGNTEAFF
NA,TRBJ1-2,TRBV28,NA,TGTGCCAGCAGTCCCGACTCCGGGACTTGGGGCTATGGCTACACCTTC,CASSPDSGTWGYGYTF
NA,TRBJ1-1,TRBV7-6,NA,TGTGCCAGCAGCTTAAGATTTTACACTGAAGCTTTCTTT,CASSLRFYTEAFF